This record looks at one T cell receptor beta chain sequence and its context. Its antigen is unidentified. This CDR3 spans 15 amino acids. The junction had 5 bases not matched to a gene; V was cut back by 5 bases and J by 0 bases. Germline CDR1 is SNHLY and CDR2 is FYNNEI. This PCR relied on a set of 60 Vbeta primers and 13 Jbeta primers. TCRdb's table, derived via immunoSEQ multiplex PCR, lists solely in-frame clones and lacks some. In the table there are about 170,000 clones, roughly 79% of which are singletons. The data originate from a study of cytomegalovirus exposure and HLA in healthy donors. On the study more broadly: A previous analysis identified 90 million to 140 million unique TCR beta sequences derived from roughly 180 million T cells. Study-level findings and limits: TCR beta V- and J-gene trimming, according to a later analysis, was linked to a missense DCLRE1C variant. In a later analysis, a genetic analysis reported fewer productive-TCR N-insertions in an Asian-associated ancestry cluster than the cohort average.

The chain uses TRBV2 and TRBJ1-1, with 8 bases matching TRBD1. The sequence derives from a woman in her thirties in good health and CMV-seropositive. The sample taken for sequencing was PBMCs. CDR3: CASSRDRSMNTEAFF. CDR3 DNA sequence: TGTGCCAGCAGTAGGGACAGGTCTATGAACACTGAAGCTTTCTTT.